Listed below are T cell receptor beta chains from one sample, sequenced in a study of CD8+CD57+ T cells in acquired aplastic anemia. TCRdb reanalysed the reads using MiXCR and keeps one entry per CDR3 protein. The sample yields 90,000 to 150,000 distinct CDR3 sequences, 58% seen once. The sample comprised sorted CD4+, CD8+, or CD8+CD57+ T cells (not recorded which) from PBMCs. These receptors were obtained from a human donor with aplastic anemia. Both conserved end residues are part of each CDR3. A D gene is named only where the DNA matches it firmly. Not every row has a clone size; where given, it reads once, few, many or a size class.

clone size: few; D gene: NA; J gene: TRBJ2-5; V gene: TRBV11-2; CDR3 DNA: TGTGCCAGCAGCTTAGACCTCCAGGGGGGTTGGGAGACCCAGTACTTC; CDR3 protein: CASSLDLQGGWETQYF
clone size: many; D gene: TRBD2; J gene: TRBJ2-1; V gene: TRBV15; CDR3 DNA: TGTGCCACCAGCAGTGGAGGGCTAGCGGGCGGGCTTTTCCAAGGGGAGCAGTTCTTC; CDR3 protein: CATSSGGLAGGLFQGEQFF
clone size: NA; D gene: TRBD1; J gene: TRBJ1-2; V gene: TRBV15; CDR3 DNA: TGTGCCACCAGCAGCAGGGACAGGGGGCGCGGGAACTATGGCTACACCTTC; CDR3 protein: CATSSRDRGRGNYGYTF
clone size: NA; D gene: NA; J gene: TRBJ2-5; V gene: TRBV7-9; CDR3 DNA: TGTGCCAGCAGCCGTCTAGCACCGCAGGGAGAGACCCAGTACTTC; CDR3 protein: CASSRLAPQGETQYF
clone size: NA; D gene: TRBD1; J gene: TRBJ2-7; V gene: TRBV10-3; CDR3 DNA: TGTGCCATCAGTGAGTGGACAGGGGGCTACGAGCAGTACTTC; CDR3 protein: CAISEWTGGYEQYF
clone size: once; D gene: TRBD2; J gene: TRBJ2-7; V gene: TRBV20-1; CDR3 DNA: TGCAGTGCCAGCAGCCCCCCGGGGGGCTACGAGCAGTACTTC; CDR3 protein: CSASSPPGGYEQYF
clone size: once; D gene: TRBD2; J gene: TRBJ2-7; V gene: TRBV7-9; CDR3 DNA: TGTGCCAGCAGCTTAGAACTATCGGGGGGGCACGAGCAGTACTTC; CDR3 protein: CASSLELSGGHEQYF
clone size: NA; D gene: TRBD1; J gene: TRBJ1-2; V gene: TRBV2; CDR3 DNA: TGTGCCAGCAGTTTGGACAGGGTGGTGAAGGGCTACACCTTC; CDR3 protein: CASSLDRVVKGYTF
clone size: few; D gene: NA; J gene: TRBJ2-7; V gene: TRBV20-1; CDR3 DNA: TGCAGTGCTAGAGTAGGTCCATTCATCGCCCACGAGCAGTACTTC; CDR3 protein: CSARVGPFIAHEQYF
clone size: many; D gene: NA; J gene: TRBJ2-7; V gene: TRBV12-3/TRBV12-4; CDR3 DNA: TGTGCCAGCAGTTTAGGGCAGGGGCTAATCTCCTACGAGCAGTACTTC; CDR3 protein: CASSLGQGLISYEQYF
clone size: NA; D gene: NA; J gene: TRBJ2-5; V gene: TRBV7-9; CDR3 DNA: TGTGCCAGCAGCTTAGGACAGGAGTGGGAGACCCAGTACTTC; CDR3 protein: CASSLGQEWETQYF
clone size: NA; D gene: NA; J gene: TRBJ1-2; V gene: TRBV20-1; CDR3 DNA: TGCAGTGCTAGAGGGATCCAATCTGGTGGCTACACCTTC; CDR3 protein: CSARGIQSGGYTF
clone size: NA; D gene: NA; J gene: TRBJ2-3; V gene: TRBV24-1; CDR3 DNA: TGTGCCACCAGTGATTTGGTCACAGATACGCAGTATTTT; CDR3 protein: CATSDLVTDTQYF
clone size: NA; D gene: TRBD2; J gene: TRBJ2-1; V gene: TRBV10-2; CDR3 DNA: TGCGCCAGCAGTGTAGTAGCGGGAGCGTACAATGAGCAGTTCTTC; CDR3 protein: CASSVVAGAYNEQFF
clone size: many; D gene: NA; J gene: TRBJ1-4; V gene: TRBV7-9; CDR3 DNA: TGTGCCAGCAGCTTACAGGCAGTACCCAATGAAAAACTGTTTTTT; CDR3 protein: CASSLQAVPNEKLFF
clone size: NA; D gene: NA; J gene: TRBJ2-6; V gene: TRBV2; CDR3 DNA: TGTGCCAGCAGTTTCCGCTCTGGGGCCAACGTCCTGACTTTC; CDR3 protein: CASSFRSGANVLTF
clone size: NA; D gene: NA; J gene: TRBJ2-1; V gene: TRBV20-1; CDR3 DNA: TGCAGTGCTAGAGATGTAGCGGTGGTGCAGTTCTTC; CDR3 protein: CSARDVAVVQFF